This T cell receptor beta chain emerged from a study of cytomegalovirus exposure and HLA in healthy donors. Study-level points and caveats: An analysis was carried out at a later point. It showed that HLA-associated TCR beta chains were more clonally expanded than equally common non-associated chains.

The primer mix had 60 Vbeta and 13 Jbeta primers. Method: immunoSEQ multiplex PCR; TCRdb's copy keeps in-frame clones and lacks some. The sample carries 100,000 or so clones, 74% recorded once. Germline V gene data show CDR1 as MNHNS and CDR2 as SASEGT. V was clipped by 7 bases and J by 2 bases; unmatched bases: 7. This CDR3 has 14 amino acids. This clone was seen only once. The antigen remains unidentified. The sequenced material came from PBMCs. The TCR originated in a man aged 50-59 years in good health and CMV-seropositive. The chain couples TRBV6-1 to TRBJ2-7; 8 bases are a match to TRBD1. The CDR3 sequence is CASKAGGFTYEQYF. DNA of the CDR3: TGTGCCAGCAAGGCAGGGGGCTTTACCTACGAGCAGTACTTC.